A selection of T cell receptor beta chains follows, all from one sample in a study of blood T cell repertoires in COVID-19. Method: immunoSEQ multiplex PCR; TCRdb's copy keeps in-frame clones and lacks some. The table has about 77,000 clones, around 90% seen once. The source material was peripheral blood. The receptors stem from an elderly woman with active or convalescent COVID-19. Both conserved end residues are trimmed from each CDR3. Not all rows give a size; the values are once, few, many and, for expanded clones, a class.

J gene: TRBJ2-7; V gene: TRBV24-1; clone size: NA; CDR3 protein: ATSDWKQGAPDEQY
J gene: TRBJ1-2; V gene: TRBV9; clone size: NA; CDR3 protein: ASSADSYGYT
J gene: TRBJ1-4; V gene: TRBV28; clone size: NA; CDR3 protein: ASSGGGLLEEKLF
J gene: TRBJ1-5; V gene: TRBV7-8; clone size: NA; CDR3 protein: ASSLAQQDQPQH
J gene: TRBJ2-7; V gene: TRBV30; clone size: NA; CDR3 protein: AWSPPGGRRGGPVRQQY
J gene: TRBJ1-2; V gene: TRBV12-3/TRBV12-4; clone size: once; CDR3 protein: ASSYDRSGYT
J gene: TRBJ1-1; V gene: TRBV3-1/TRBV3-2; clone size: NA; CDR3 protein: ASSQGKGQGIRGTEAF
J gene: TRBJ1-3; V gene: TRBV6-2/TRBV6-3; clone size: NA; CDR3 protein: ASSSGQGAGSGNTIY
J gene: TRBJ2-1; V gene: TRBV6-1; clone size: NA; CDR3 protein: ASSEGQNPYNEQF
J gene: TRBJ2-5; V gene: TRBV25-1; clone size: NA; CDR3 protein: ASSRQQETQY